This T cell receptor beta chain was retrieved from a study of blood T cell repertoires in COVID-19. In the study overall: Acute-phase and convalescent COVID-19 samples originated in the United States, Italy and Spain.

This CDR3 is built from 11 residues. Germline CDR1 is SQVTM and CDR2 is ANQGSEA. With 5 bases removed from V and 0 bases from J, the gap between germline ends came to 4 bases. Profiled with immunoSEQ multiplex PCR; TCRdb holds only in-frame clones, not every one. Among around 170,000 clones listed, around four fifths were seen once. This clone was detected only a few times. The source is a woman in her 40s with acute or convalescent COVID-19. The rearrangement uses TRBV29-1 and TRBJ1-1; D is unclear. The sample was peripheral blood. CDR3 nucleotide sequence: TGCAGCGTTTATATGAACACTGAAGCTTTCTTT. This encodes CSVYMNTEAFF. The variable domain in full, with the rest retrieved from reference TRBV29-1 and TRBJ1-1, is SAVISQKPSRDICQRGTSLTIQCQVDSQVTMMFWYRQQPGQSLTLIATANQGSEATYESGFVIDKFPISRPNLTFSTLTVSNMSPEDSSIYLCSVYMNTEAFFGQGTRLTVV.